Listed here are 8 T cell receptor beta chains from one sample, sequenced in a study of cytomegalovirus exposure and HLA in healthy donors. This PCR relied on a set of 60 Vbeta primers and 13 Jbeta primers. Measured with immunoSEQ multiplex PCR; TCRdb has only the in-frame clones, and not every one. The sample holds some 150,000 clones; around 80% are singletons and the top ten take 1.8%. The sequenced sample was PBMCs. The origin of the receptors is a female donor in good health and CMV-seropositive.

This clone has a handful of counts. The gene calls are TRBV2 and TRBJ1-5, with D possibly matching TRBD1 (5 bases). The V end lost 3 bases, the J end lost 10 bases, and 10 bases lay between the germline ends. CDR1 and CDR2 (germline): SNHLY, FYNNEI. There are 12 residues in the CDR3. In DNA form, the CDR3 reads TGTGCCAGCAGTGAGCGACAGTCACCCCAGCATTTT. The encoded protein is CASSERQSPQHF.

CDR3 loop: CASSGTGGITEAFF. The CDR3 coding sequence is TGTGCCAGCAGTGGGACAGGGGGCATCACTGAAGCTTTCTTT. V gene TRBV6-1 combines with J gene TRBJ1-1; TRBD1 matches at 11 bases. The V and J ends lost 4 bases and 4 bases, in that order; junction bases with no gene match: 2. Germline V CDR1 and CDR2: MNHNS, SASEGT. The CDR3 loop spans 14 amino acids.

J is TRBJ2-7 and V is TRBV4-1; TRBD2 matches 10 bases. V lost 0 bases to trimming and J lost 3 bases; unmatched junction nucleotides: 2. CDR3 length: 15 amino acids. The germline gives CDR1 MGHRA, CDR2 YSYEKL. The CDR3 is CASSQDPSGGYEQYF. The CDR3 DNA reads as TGCGCCAGCAGCCAAGATCCTAGCGGGGGCTACGAGCAGTACTTC.

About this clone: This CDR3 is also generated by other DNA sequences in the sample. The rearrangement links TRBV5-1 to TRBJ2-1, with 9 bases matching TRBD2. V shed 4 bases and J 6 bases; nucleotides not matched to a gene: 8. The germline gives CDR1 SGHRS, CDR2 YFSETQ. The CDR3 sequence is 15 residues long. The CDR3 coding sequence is TGCGCCAGCAGCCCCCTCGGCGGGGGGGGCAATGAGCAGTTCTTC. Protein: CASSPLGGGGNEQFF.

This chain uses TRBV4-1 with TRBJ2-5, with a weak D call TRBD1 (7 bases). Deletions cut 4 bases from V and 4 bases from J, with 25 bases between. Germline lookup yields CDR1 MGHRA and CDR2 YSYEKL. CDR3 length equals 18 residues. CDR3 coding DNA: TGCGCCAGCAGCCCCAACTATCAGGGGGGCGTAGGGGGAGAGACCCAGTACTTC. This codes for CASSPNYQGGVGGETQYF.

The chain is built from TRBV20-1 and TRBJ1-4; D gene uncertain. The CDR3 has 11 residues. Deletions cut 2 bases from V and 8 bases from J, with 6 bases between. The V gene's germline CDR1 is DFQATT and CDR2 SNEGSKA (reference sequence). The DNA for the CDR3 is TGCAGTGCTAGAAGCGGAGAAAAACTGTTTTTT. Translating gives CSARSGEKLFF.

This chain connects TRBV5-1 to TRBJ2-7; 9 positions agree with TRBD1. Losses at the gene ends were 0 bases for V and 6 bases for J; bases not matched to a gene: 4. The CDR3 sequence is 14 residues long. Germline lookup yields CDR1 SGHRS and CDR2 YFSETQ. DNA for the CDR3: TGCGCCAGCAGCTTGGAGGGACAGGGCGGCGAGCAGTACTTC. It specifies CASSLEGQGGEQYF.

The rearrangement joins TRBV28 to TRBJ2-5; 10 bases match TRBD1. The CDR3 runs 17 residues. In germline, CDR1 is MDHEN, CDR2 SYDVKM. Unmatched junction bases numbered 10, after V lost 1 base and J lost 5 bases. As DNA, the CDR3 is TGTGCCAGCAGTTTATTCGGCACGACAGGGGGCGCGGAGACCCAGTACTTC. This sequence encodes CASSLFGTTGGAETQYF. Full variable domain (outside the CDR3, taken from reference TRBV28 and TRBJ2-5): DVKVTQSSRYLVKRTGEKVFLECVQDMDHENMFWYRQDPGLGLRLIYFSYDVKMKEKGDIPEGYSVSREKKERFSLILESASTNQTSMYLCASSLFGTTGGAETQYFGPGTRLLVL.